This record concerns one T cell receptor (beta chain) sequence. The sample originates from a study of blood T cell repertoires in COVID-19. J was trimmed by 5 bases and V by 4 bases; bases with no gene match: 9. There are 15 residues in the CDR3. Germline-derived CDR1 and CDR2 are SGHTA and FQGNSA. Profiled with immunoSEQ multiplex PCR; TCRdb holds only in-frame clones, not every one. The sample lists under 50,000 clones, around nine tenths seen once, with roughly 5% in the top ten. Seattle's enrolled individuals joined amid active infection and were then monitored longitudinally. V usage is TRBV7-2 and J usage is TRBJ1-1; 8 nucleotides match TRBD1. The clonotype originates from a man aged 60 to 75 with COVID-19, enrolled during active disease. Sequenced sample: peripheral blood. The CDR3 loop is CASSYAGGAGTEAFF. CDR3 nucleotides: TGTGCCAGCAGCTACGCAGGGGGCGCAGGAACTGAAGCTTTCTTT.